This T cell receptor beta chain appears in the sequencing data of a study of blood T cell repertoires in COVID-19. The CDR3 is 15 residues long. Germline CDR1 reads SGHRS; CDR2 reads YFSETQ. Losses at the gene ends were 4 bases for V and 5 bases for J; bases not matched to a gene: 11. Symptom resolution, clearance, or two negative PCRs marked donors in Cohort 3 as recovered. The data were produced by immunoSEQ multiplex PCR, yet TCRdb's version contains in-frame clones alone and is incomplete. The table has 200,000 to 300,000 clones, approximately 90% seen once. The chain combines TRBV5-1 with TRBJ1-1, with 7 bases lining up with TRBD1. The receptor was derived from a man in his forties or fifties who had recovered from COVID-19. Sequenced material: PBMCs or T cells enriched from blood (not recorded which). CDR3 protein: CASSDSTGISTEAFF. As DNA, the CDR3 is TGCGCCAGCAGCGACTCGACAGGGATTTCTACTGAAGCTTTCTTT. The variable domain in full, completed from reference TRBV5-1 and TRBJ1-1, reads KAGVTQTPRYLIKTRGQQVTLSCSPISGHRSVSWYQQTPGQGLQFLFEYFSETQRNKGNFPGRFSGRQFSNSRSEMNVSTLELGDSALYLCASSDSTGISTEAFFGQGTRLTVV.